Each of the 26 T cell receptor beta chains below was sequenced from the same sample in a study of blood T cell repertoires in COVID-19. Sequenced by immunoSEQ multiplex PCR; TCRdb stores in-frame clones only, minus some. The sample has about 440,000 clones, 90% seen once. The sample was PBMCs or T cells enriched from blood (not recorded which). The receptors were gathered from a man between 18 and 35 years old who had recovered from COVID-19.

V is TRBV12-3 or TRBV12-4 and J is TRBJ2-7; D is unclear. The V gene lost 6 bases and the J gene lost 7 bases, with 13 bases spanning the gap. CDR3 length equals 12 residues. The CDR3 bases are TGTGCCAGCAGCTCAGTCCCCGGGGAGCAGTACTTC. It is translated as CASSSVPGEQYF.

The chain links TRBV5-1 to TRBJ2-1; 8 nucleotides align to TRBD2. The CDR3 is 16 residues long. The trim removed 3 bases at V and 4 bases at J, leaving 9 bases unmatched. From germline, CDR1 is SGHRS and CDR2 YFSETQ. This chain's CDR3 is CASSSAIGGVYNEQFF. CDR3 nucleotide sequence: TGCGCCAGCAGCTCCGCCATCGGGGGGGTTTACAATGAGCAGTTCTTC. Together with reference TRBV5-1 and TRBJ2-1, the CDR3 gives the full variable domain: KAGVTQTPRYLIKTRGQQVTLSCSPISGHRSVSWYQQTPGQGLQFLFEYFSETQRNKGNFPGRFSGRQFSNSRSEMNVSTLELGDSALYLCASSSAIGGVYNEQFFGPGTRLTVL.

This chain uses TRBV28 with TRBJ2-1; 11 positions agree with TRBD2. V was pared by 2 bases and J by 4 bases, with 4 bases of the junction left unmatched. This CDR3 has 16 residues. Germline V gene sequence: CDR1 MDHEN, CDR2 SYDVKM. CDR3 sequence (DNA): TGTGCCAGCAGTTTAATTCGGACTAGCGGGTACAATGAGCAGTTCTTC. Translation: CASSLIRTSGYNEQFF.

The chain links TRBV7-9 to TRBJ2-7; 11 nucleotides match TRBD2. CDR3 size: 16 residues. V was pared by 3 bases and J by 2 bases, with 6 bases of the junction left unmatched. CDR1 is SEHNR and CDR2 is FQNEAQ in the germline V gene (reference sequence). The CDR3 spells CASSFLAGGPPYEQYF. CDR3 coding DNA: TGTGCCAGCAGCTTTCTAGCGGGAGGTCCTCCCTACGAGCAGTACTTC.

The chain employs TRBV3-1 (or the pseudogene TRBV3-2) and TRBJ2-3; possible D gene TRBD2, 6 bases. Trimming took 1 base from V and 1 from J, leaving 6 bases between them. The CDR3 covers 14 residues. In germline, CDR1 is LGHDT, CDR2 YNNKEL (reference sequence). The CDR3 here is CASSQGGGTDTQYF. DNA for the CDR3: TGTGCCAGCAGCCAAGGGGGGGGCACAGATACGCAGTATTTT.

The chain couples TRBV7-9 to TRBJ1-5; 8 bases fit TRBD1. After removal of 5 bases from V and 6 bases from J, the junction contained 9 bases not matched to a gene. Germline-derived CDR1 and CDR2 are SEHNR and FQNEAQ (reference sequence). The CDR3 sequence is 15 residues long. The CDR3: CASSQSSGGGQPQHF. The DNA for the CDR3 is TGTGCCAGCAGCCAATCCTCAGGGGGCGGTCAGCCCCAGCATTTT.

The rearrangement joins TRBV7-9 to TRBJ1-1, with 9 positions matching TRBD1. CDR3 length: 14 amino acids. J was trimmed by 3 bases and V by 5 bases; bases with no gene match: 4. CDR1 is SEHNR, CDR2 FQNEAQ, per germline (reference sequence). This chain's CDR3 is CASSGQGPYTEAFF. The CDR3 DNA reads TGTGCCAGCAGCGGACAGGGGCCGTACACTGAAGCTTTCTTT.

The CDR3 reads CASSSLAGRSYEQYF. The CDR3 DNA sequence: TGTGCCAGCAGCTCACTAGCGGGGAGAAGCTACGAGCAGTACTTC. This rearrangement joins TRBV11-2 to TRBJ2-7; TRBD2 matches 10 bases. The CDR3 spans 15 residues. The J segment lost 3 bases and the V segment lost 4 bases, leaving 6 bases of the junction unmatched. Germline V CDR1 and CDR2: SGHAT, FQNNGV.

The chain carries TRBV3-1 (or the pseudogene TRBV3-2) and TRBJ1-2; D is unresolved. The V gene lost 2 bases and the J gene lost 6 bases, with 13 bases spanning the gap. CDR3 size: 14 residues. Germline CDR1 LGHDT, CDR2 YNNKEL (reference sequence). CDR3 nucleotide sequence: TGTGCCAGCAGCCAACCGCGTAGTACGGATGGCTACACCTTC. Its protein product is CASSQPRSTDGYTF.

The chain combines TRBV19 with TRBJ1-1; 7 bases map to TRBD1. The CDR3 is 13 amino acids. The germline V gene has CDR1 LNHDA and CDR2 SQIVND (reference sequence). Germline trimming cut 9 bases from V and 4 bases from J; bases unmatched to any gene: 8. In DNA, the CDR3 is TGTGCCAGCCAATCGGACAGGCCCACTGAAGCTTTCTTT. Translated, it gives CASQSDRPTEAFF.

The V gene is TRBV27, the J gene TRBJ2-3, with 8 bases fitting TRBD1. Germline V gene lookup returns CDR1 MNHEY and CDR2 SMNVEV (reference sequence). V trimming: 10 bases; J trimming: 3 bases; junction bases outside the gene matches: 21. The CDR3 contains 18 residues. The CDR3 DNA reads as TGTGCCATCAAAAGTCCAGGGGGCGGCCTTATTTTAACAGATACGCAGTATTTT. It yields the protein CAIKSPGGGLILTDTQYF.

In this sample, this clone turned up a few times. This chain joins TRBV18 and TRBJ1-1; D unresolved. Germline CDR1 and CDR2: KGHSH and LQKENI. Trimming removed 8 bases from V and 1 base from J, with 8 bases in between. This CDR3 comprises 12 residues. The CDR3 region has the DNA TGTGCCAGCACCATCAGGAACACTGAAGCTTTCTTT. Translation gives CASTIRNTEAFF.

The chain carries TRBV27 and TRBJ2-1; 9 bases agree with TRBD2. J lost 15 bases, V lost 3 bases, and 9 bases had no gene match. CDR1 is MNHEY and CDR2 is SMNVEV in the germline V gene (reference sequence). The CDR3 has 13 residues. CDR3 sequence: CASSLDLAGVGFF. As DNA, the CDR3 is TGTGCCAGCAGTTTGGATTTAGCGGGAGTGGGGTTCTTC.

The rearrangement uses TRBV27 and TRBJ1-5; TRBD1 matches at 9 bases. Per germline, CDR1 MNHEY and CDR2 SMNVEV (reference sequence). V shed 6 bases and J 4 bases; nucleotides not matched to a gene: 22. This CDR3 is built from 20 residues. The DNA for the CDR3 is TGTGCCAGCAGGCCAGGAAACGGACAGGGGAAGGTTGGCACTAATCAGCCCCAGCATTTT. This codes for CASRPGNGQGKVGTNQPQHF.

The rearrangement links TRBV6-5 to TRBJ1-5; 7 nucleotides agree with TRBD1. The V and J ends lost 4 bases and 4 bases, in that order; junction bases with no gene match: 4. The CDR3 is 14 residues long. CDR1 MNHEY and CDR2 SVGAGI come from the germline V gene. The CDR3 loop is CASSSYRGNQPQHF. In DNA form, the CDR3 reads TGTGCCAGCAGTTCCTACAGGGGAAATCAGCCCCAGCATTTT.

The chain couples TRBV6-5 to TRBJ1-4, with 7 nucleotides matching TRBD1. The germline CDR1 and CDR2 sequences are MNHEY and SVGAGI. The length of the CDR3 is 15 residues. V trimming: 4 bases; J trimming: 3 bases; junction bases outside the gene matches: 5. The CDR3 DNA sequence: TGTGCCAGCAGTTCATACAGGGGCGCTAATGAAAAACTGTTTTTT. It codes for CASSSYRGANEKLFF.

The chain uses TRBV5-1 and TRBJ2-7; 8 positions agree with TRBD1. The J segment lost 2 bases and the V segment lost 5 bases, leaving 6 bases of the junction unmatched. CDR1 and CDR2 from the germline V gene are SGHRS and YFSETQ. CDR3 length: 14 residues. CDR3 nucleotide sequence: TGCGCCAGCAGACCGGGACAGGACCCCTACGAGCAGTACTTC. Translating gives CASRPGQDPYEQYF.

This clone was counted a few times. J is TRBJ1-4 and V is TRBV6-5; D ambiguous. In germline, CDR1 is MNHEY, CDR2 SVGAGI. Between the trimmed V and J ends, which lost 5 bases and 8 bases, there was a span of 12 bases. The length of the CDR3 is 13 residues. CDR3 protein: CASSPQFREKLFF. CDR3 DNA: TGTGCCAGCAGTCCCCAGTTCAGAGAAAAACTGTTTTTT.

V gene TRBV12-3 or TRBV12-4 combines with J gene TRBJ2-5, with D perhaps TRBD2 (7 bases). The CDR3 runs 12 residues. The V and J ends lost 3 bases and 13 bases respectively, with 15 bases between them. The CDR3 DNA follows: TGTGCCAGCAGTTTGGGGGGGGACATACGGTACTTC. This translates into CASSLGGDIRYF.

The DNA for the CDR3 is TGTGCCAGCAGTGAAGTTTTCCCGTACGAGCAGTACTTC. Translating it yields CASSEVFPYEQYF. V is TRBV6-1 and J is TRBJ2-7, with D hard to call. This CDR3 has 13 amino acids. The ends were cut back, 1 base at V and 4 bases at J, with 8 bases in the middle. Germline CDR1 is MNHNS and CDR2 is SASEGT.

V gene TRBV5-4 combines with J gene TRBJ1-4, with D possibly matching TRBD1 (6 bases). The CDR3 is made up of 15 amino acids. The V gene's germline CDR1 is SGHNT and CDR2 YYREEE (reference sequence). The germline V and J ends were trimmed by 4 bases and 3 bases, with 13 bases remaining between them. The CDR3 protein is CASSLRQVANEKLFF. The CDR3, as DNA: TGTGCCAGCAGCCTAAGACAGGTCGCTAATGAAAAACTGTTTTTT.

The rearrangement uses TRBV12-5 and TRBJ1-4, with D uncertain. Germline lookup yields CDR1 LGHNT and CDR2 FRNRAP. The V gene lost 6 bases and the J gene lost 5 bases, with 10 bases spanning the gap. The CDR3 is 13 residues long. The DNA of the CDR3 is TGTGCTAGTGGACGAGGGATGAATGAAAAACTGTTTTTT. It specifies CASGRGMNEKLFF.

V is TRBV28 and J is TRBJ1-3; D ambiguous. The length of the CDR3 is 14 residues. The V end lost 8 bases, the J end lost 0 bases, and 11 bases lay between the germline ends. Germline CDR1 is MDHEN and CDR2 is SYDVKM. The CDR3 protein is CASLSSSSGNTIYF. The CDR3, as DNA: TGTGCCAGCCTATCATCGAGCTCTGGAAACACCATATATTTT.

The CDR3 reads CASSSRGSNQPQHF. The CDR3 DNA is TGTGCCAGCAGCTCAAGGGGCAGCAATCAGCCCCAGCATTTT. The rearrangement joins TRBV2 to TRBJ1-5; a weak D match, TRBD1 (5 bases). This CDR3 has 14 residues. Germline lookup yields CDR1 SNHLY and CDR2 FYNNEI. The V end lost 6 bases, the J end lost 1 base, and 10 bases lay between the germline ends.

J is TRBJ1-5 and V is TRBV18; D may be TRBD1 (6 bases). V lost 6 bases and J lost 5, with 11 bases in between. Per the germline V gene, CDR1 is KGHSH and CDR2 is LQKENI. This CDR3 region has 13 residues. As DNA, the CDR3 is TGTGCCAGCTCGTCACAGGGATATCAGCCCCAGCATTTT. Its protein is CASSSQGYQPQHF. Using reference TRBV18 and TRBJ1-5 for the parts outside the CDR3, the full variable domain is NAGVMQNPRHLVRRRGQEARLRCSPMKGHSHVYWYRQLPEEGLKFMVYLQKENIIDESGMPKERFSAEFPKEGPSILRIQQVVRGDSAAYFCASSSQGYQPQHFGDGTRLSIL.

This clone showed up just a few times. The genes are TRBV25-1 and TRBJ1-1; 8 nucleotides align to TRBD1. Germline V lookup: CDR1 MGHDK, CDR2 SYGVNS. The CDR3 consists of 14 residues. With V trimmed by 4 bases and J by 2 bases, 3 bases remained unmatched. CDR3 region: CASSVDRGNTEAFF. The CDR3 bases are TGTGCCAGCAGTGTAGACAGGGGAAACACTGAAGCTTTCTTT. Using reference TRBV25-1 and TRBJ1-1 for the parts outside the CDR3, the full variable domain is EADIYQTPRYLVIGTGKKITLECSQTMGHDKMYWYQQDPGMELHLIHYSYGVNSTEKGDLSSESTVSRIRTEHFPLTLESARPSHTSQYLCASSVDRGNTEAFFGQGTRLTVV.